This T cell receptor beta chain was profiled in a study of T cell repertoires in cytomegalovirus infection. Study-level information: The authors used CMV epitopes that were HLA-C-restricted (recently identified) and HLA-B-restricted (well studied). Public TCR beta signatures indicated both CMV infection and matching HLA type. Study results and limitations: It was HLA-C-restricted CMV-specific TCR beta clonotypes that dominated the response ex vivo.

Germline V CDR1 and CDR2: LGHNA, YSLEER. The CDR3 is 15 amino acids. V lost 1 base, J lost 1 base, and 10 bases lay in between. Points on this clonotype: Its antigen is unidentified.

Each CDR3 protein is one row after TCRdb ran MiXCR on the reads. This sample has hundreds of thousands of distinct CDR3 sequences, with 30% to 40% found just once. The TCR sequence derives from a human donor in good health (CMV status not recorded). Some clones in this sample may be carry-over from other donors' samples. The gene calls are TRBV4-3 and TRBJ2-5, with D uncertain. The source material was cultured CD8+ T cells from PBMCs, sampled from culture after CMV antigen stimulation. The CDR3 region is CASSQGPASQETQYF. The CDR3 coding sequence is TGCGCCAGCAGCCAAGGGCCGGCGTCCCAAGAGACCCAGTACTTC.